These 29 T cell receptor beta chains were all obtained from the same sample, sequenced in a study of T cell responses to AZD1222 COVID-19 vaccine. The method was immunoSEQ multiplex PCR; TCRdb's version includes in-frame clones alone and lacks a portion of them. The sample carries 150,000 to 190,000 clones, 90% recorded once. The starting material was peripheral blood, obtained 28 days after the second AZD1222 dose. The receptors come from an adult who received the AZD1222 COVID-19 vaccine.

This clone was seen once. The gene calls are TRBV5-4 and TRBJ1-2; D is unresolved. CDR1 and CDR2 from the germline V gene are SGHNT and YYREEE (reference sequence). The CDR3 is 12 residues long. V was cut by 7 bases and J by 2 bases, with 9 bases left in between. The CDR3 sequence: CASAAGNYGYTF. For the CDR3, the DNA is TGTGCCAGCGCCGCGGGGAACTATGGCTACACCTTC.

The V gene is TRBV27, the J gene TRBJ2-5; D call uncertain. CDR3 size: 12 residues. Trimming removed 4 bases at V and 2 bases at J, with 5 bases between. CDR1 is MNHEY and CDR2 is SMNVEV in the germline V gene (reference sequence). The CDR3 DNA reads TGTGCCAGCAGTTCAAGACAAGAGACCCAGTACTTC. It codes for CASSSRQETQYF.

CDR3 sequence: CASSLSLAREAFF. The DNA for the CDR3 is TGTGCCAGCAGCTTATCACTCGCGAGGGAGGCTTTCTTT. This chain joins TRBV11-1 and TRBJ1-1; D is uncertain. This CDR3 contains 13 residues. Trimming pared 2 bases from V and 11 bases from J, leaving 15 bases between. Germline lookup yields CDR1 SGHAT and CDR2 FQDESV (reference sequence). The variable domain in full, completed from reference TRBV11-1 and TRBJ1-1, reads EAEVAQSPRYKITEKSQAVAFWCDPISGHATLYWYRQILGQGPELLVQFQDESVVDDSQLPKDRFSAERLKGVDSTLKIQPAELGDSAMYLCASSLSLAREAFFGQGTRLTVV.

The chain is built from TRBV27 and TRBJ1-6; D remains unclear. The CDR3 has 18 residues. The germline V and J ends were trimmed by 3 bases and 6 bases, with 21 bases remaining between them. Germline V gene data show CDR1 as MNHEY and CDR2 as SMNVEV (reference sequence). The CDR3 sequence is CASSFSPTGTLLNSPLHF. The CDR3 nucleotides read TGTGCCAGCAGTTTTAGCCCAACGGGCACCCTACTTAATTCACCCCTCCACTTT.

This sequence joins TRBV9 and TRBJ2-7; D remains ambiguous. Looked up from germline, CDR1 is SGDLS and CDR2 is YYNGEE. The CDR3 loop spans 11 amino acids. Trimming left V 4 bases short and J 4 bases short, with 6 bases between. In DNA form, the CDR3 reads TGTGCCAGCAGCCCAGGTTACGAGCAGTACTTC. This sequence encodes CASSPGYEQYF.

This chain joins TRBV5-6 and TRBJ2-5; no definite D call. Germline-derived CDR1 and CDR2 are SGHDT and YYEEEE. CDR3 length: 13 residues. V was pared by 1 base and J by 2 bases, with 6 bases between. The CDR3 protein is CASSLSAQETQYF. The CDR3 DNA reads TGTGCCAGCAGCTTGTCTGCTCAAGAGACCCAGTACTTC.

The gene calls are TRBV5-5 and TRBJ2-7; the match to TRBD1 covers 7 bases. V was pared by 0 bases and J by 2 bases, with 5 bases of the junction left unmatched. The CDR3 has 15 amino acids. Germline assignment: CDR1 SGHKS and CDR2 YYEKEE (reference sequence). This CDR3 reads CASSLGDSPPYEQYF. Written as DNA, the CDR3 is TGTGCCAGCAGCTTGGGGGACAGTCCACCCTACGAGCAGTACTTC.

The V call is TRBV5-5, the J call TRBJ2-2; D unresolved. V dropped 3 bases and J dropped 2 bases, with 5 bases sitting between them. The CDR3 has 13 amino acids. Germline V lookup: CDR1 SGHKS, CDR2 YYEKEE (reference sequence). DNA for the CDR3: TGTGCCAGCAGCTCTCACAACACCGGGGAGCTGTTTTTT. Protein: CASSSHNTGELFF. Supplemented by reference TRBV5-5 and TRBJ2-2, the full variable domain reads DAGVTQSPTHLIKTRGQQVTLRCSPISGHKSVSWYQQVLGQGPQFIFQYYEKEERGRGNFPDRFSARQFPNYSSELNVNALLLGDSALYLCASSSHNTGELFFGEGSRLTVL.

The gene calls are TRBV12-3 or TRBV12-4 and TRBJ2-7; 10 bases agree with TRBD2. The J segment lost 4 bases and the V segment lost 4 bases, leaving 1 base of the junction unmatched. The CDR3 is made up of 13 amino acids. The CDR3 DNA sequence: TGTGCCAGCAGTTGGACTAGCGGTTACGAGCAGTACTTC. This translates into CASSWTSGYEQYF.

The gene calls are TRBV19 and TRBJ2-1; 9 bases map to TRBD2. V lost 7 bases, J lost 4 bases, and 14 bases stayed unmatched. This CDR3 comprises 17 residues. Germline CDR1 reads LNHDA; CDR2 reads SQIVND (reference sequence). CDR3 bases: TGTGCCAGTACTCGTGGTAGCGGGAGTAGTGGGTACAATGAGCAGTTCTTC. Its translation: CASTRGSGSSGYNEQFF.

The chain employs TRBV19 and TRBJ2-1; TRBD2 is a possible D gene (6 bases). V was cut by 6 bases and J by 2 bases, with 8 bases left in between. CDR1 and CDR2 (germline): LNHDA, SQIVND (reference sequence). This CDR3 contains 13 residues. CDR3 sequence: CASSRGTYNEQFF. CDR3 sequence (DNA): TGTGCCAGTAGCCGCGGGACCTACAATGAGCAGTTCTTC.

The chain joins TRBV2 to TRBJ2-2; D perhaps matches TRBD2 (6 bases). Trimming removed 6 bases at V and 4 bases at J, with 15 bases between. Looked up from germline, CDR1 is SNHLY and CDR2 is FYNNEI. This CDR3 is 15 amino acids long. The CDR3 nucleotides are TGTGCCAGCAGACTAGAGGCGGGGAGCACCGGGGAGCTGTTTTTT. Its protein is CASRLEAGSTGELFF.

The chain couples TRBV7-6 to TRBJ1-6; D unresolved. V lost 5 bases to trimming and J lost 8 bases, with 19 bases between them. Germline V gene sequence: CDR1 SGHVS, CDR2 FNYEAQ. The CDR3 spans 16 residues. CDR3 region: CASSAGVVGSDSPLHF. CDR3 DNA sequence: TGTGCCAGCAGCGCGGGTGTCGTTGGTTCTGATTCACCCCTCCACTTT.

This clone was seen a few times. The CDR3 bases are TGTGCCAGCAGCCCGAGTTGGGAGAAAAATCAGCCCCAGCATTTT. This gives the protein CASSPSWEKNQPQHF. The chain carries TRBV6-2 or TRBV6-3 and TRBJ1-5; D gene uncertain. The germline gives CDR1 MNHEY, CDR2 SVGEGT. The CDR3 loop spans 15 amino acids. The V end lost 6 bases, the J end lost 4 bases, and 16 bases lay between the germline ends.

The chain is built from TRBV27 and TRBJ1-4, with D hard to call. This CDR3 has 13 residues. Germline V gene sequence: CDR1 MNHEY, CDR2 SMNVEV (reference sequence). The V and J ends lost 7 bases and 4 bases respectively, with 10 bases between them. The CDR3 sequence is CASKGQNNEKLFF. The CDR3 DNA reads TGTGCCAGCAAAGGCCAGAATAATGAAAAACTGTTTTTT.

The J gene is TRBJ1-1, the V gene TRBV7-9, with D possibly TRBD1 on 6 matching bases. In germline, CDR1 is SEHNR, CDR2 FQNEAQ (reference sequence). Trimming cost V 5 bases and J 7 bases, with 17 bases left between them. The CDR3 extends over 14 amino acids. The CDR3 bases are TGTGCCAGCAGCCCGAAAACAGGGTCCGTTGAAGCTTTCTTT. Translated: CASSPKTGSVEAFF.

The chain joins TRBV19 to TRBJ2-7, with 10 bases aligning to TRBD2. Looked up from germline, CDR1 is LNHDA and CDR2 is SQIVND (reference sequence). V dropped 1 base and J dropped 4; count of bases not matched to a gene: 10. This CDR3 is built from 17 residues. CDR3 amino acids: CASSIAGLAGDEYEQYF. CDR3 in DNA: TGTGCCAGTAGTATAGCGGGGCTAGCGGGAGATGAGTACGAGCAGTACTTC.

The chain recombines TRBV7-8 with TRBJ1-2, with D perhaps TRBD1 (5 bases). The CDR3 is made up of 15 amino acids. Germline V gene data show CDR1 as SGHVS and CDR2 as FQNEAQ. V dropped 5 bases and J dropped 8 bases, with 21 bases sitting between them. CDR3 amino acids: CASSRAGKVGSGYTF. The CDR3 DNA sequence: TGTGCCAGCAGCAGAGCAGGGAAAGTCGGTAGCGGCTACACCTTC.

V is TRBV6-5 and J is TRBJ1-2, with 9 positions matching TRBD1. The CDR3 has 14 residues. CDR1 is MNHEY and CDR2 is SVGAGI in the germline V gene. V was clipped by 7 bases and J by 5 bases; unmatched bases: 8. The CDR3 DNA sequence: TGTGCCAGCAAAATTACAGGGGGCACGTATGGCTACACCTTC. Amino acid sequence: CASKITGGTYGYTF.

The CDR3 spells CASSGWGQASNQPQHF. CDR3 nucleotide sequence: TGTGCCAGCAGCGGGTGGGGACAGGCGAGCAATCAGCCCCAGCATTTT. The rearrangement joins TRBV5-8 to TRBJ1-5; TRBD1 agrees at 8 bases. Germline values: CDR1 SGHTS, CDR2 YDEGEE. The CDR3 sequence is 16 residues long. The V segment lost 4 bases and the J segment 1 base; nucleotides outside the gene matches: 7. The complete variable domain, with remaining parts taken from reference TRBV5-8 and TRBJ1-5, reads EAGVTQSPTHLIKTRGQQATLRCSPISGHTSVYWYQQALGLGLQFLLWYDEGEERNRGNFPPRFSGRQFPNYSSELNVNALELEDSALYLCASSGWGQASNQPQHFGDGTRLSIL.

The chain recombines TRBV2 with TRBJ1-4; D not resolved. Germline-derived CDR1 and CDR2 are SNHLY and FYNNEI. V was cut by 7 bases and J by 2 bases, with 8 bases left in between. The CDR3 is 13 residues long. The CDR3 DNA sequence: TGTGCCAGCACACGGAATACTAATGAAAAACTGTTTTTT. It encodes CASTRNTNEKLFF.

The rearrangement uses TRBV19 and TRBJ2-2, with 8 bases that match TRBD2. V lost 0 bases and J lost 6; bases outside the gene matches: 9. Germline V gives CDR1 LNHDA, CDR2 SQIVND (reference sequence). This CDR3 region has 17 residues. DNA of the CDR3: TGTGCCAGTAGTATAGATGTGATCGGGAGGGGAGCCGGGGAGCTGTTTTTT. It yields the protein CASSIDVIGRGAGELFF.

By proportion, this clone is medium-sized (0.01 to 0.1%). V is TRBV2 and J is TRBJ1-5, with D possibly TRBD1 on 5 matching bases. CDR1 and CDR2 from the germline V gene are SNHLY and FYNNEI. The CDR3 is made up of 13 amino acids. V lost 6 bases and J 10 bases, leaving 16 bases between the germline ends. CDR3 nucleotides: TGTGCCAGCAGGGGAGGGTGGGGGGAACCCCAGCATTTT. It codes for CASRGGWGEPQHF.

The chain is built from TRBV5-1 and TRBJ2-5; a possible D gene is TRBD1 (6 bases). The CDR3 runs to 14 residues. Looked up from germline, CDR1 is SGHRS and CDR2 is YFSETQ. V dropped 0 bases and J dropped 3 bases, with 9 bases sitting between them. The CDR3 DNA is TGCGCCAGCAGCTTGGGTCACAGGGAAGAGACCCAGTACTTC. It specifies CASSLGHREETQYF. Drawing the rest from reference TRBV5-1 and TRBJ2-5, the complete variable domain is KAGVTQTPRYLIKTRGQQVTLSCSPISGHRSVSWYQQTPGQGLQFLFEYFSETQRNKGNFPGRFSGRQFSNSRSEMNVSTLELGDSALYLCASSLGHREETQYFGPGTRLLVL.

This chain uses TRBV19 with TRBJ1-1; TRBD1 aligns across 7 bases. Germline values: CDR1 LNHDA, CDR2 SQIVND (reference sequence). V lost 5 bases and J lost 0; bases outside the gene matches: 12. This CDR3 comprises 17 residues. The chain's CDR3 is CASSDLSGQRMNTEAFF. CDR3 in DNA: TGTGCCAGTAGTGACCTCTCGGGACAGCGAATGAACACTGAAGCTTTCTTT.

The genes are TRBV6-4 and TRBJ1-2, with 10 bases aligning to TRBD1. This CDR3 region has 18 residues. V trimming: 6 bases; J trimming: 0 bases; junction bases outside the gene matches: 13. CDR1 MRHNA and CDR2 SNTAGT come from the germline V gene. Written as DNA, the CDR3 is TGTGCCAGCAGCTCCGACAGGGGGCCTAATCTAGCTAACTATGGCTACACCTTC. Its translation is CASSSDRGPNLANYGYTF.

This clone is a singleton in its sample. V and J are TRBV7-9 and TRBJ1-1; D gene ambiguous. The CDR3 totals 14 residues. The V and J ends lost 10 bases and 4 bases respectively, with 19 bases between them. Germline V lookup: CDR1 SEHNR, CDR2 FQNEAQ (reference sequence). The CDR3 loop reads CATPPAGLSTEAFF. CDR3 nucleotide sequence: TGTGCCACACCCCCGGCCGGGTTAAGCACTGAAGCTTTCTTT. Full variable domain (rest looked up from reference TRBV7-9 and TRBJ1-1): DTGVSQNPRHKITKRGQNVTFRCDPISEHNRLYWYRQTLGQGPEFLTYFQNEAQLEKSRLLSDRFSAERPKGSFSTLEIQRTEQGDSAMYLCATPPAGLSTEAFFGQGTRLTVV.

J is TRBJ2-5 and V is TRBV19, with 9 nucleotides matching TRBD1. With V trimmed by 3 bases and J by 10 bases, 12 bases remained unmatched. Germline CDR1 and CDR2: LNHDA and SQIVND (reference sequence). The CDR3 is made up of 15 amino acids. The CDR3 is CASSIAPGQGSDQYF. CDR3 nucleotides: TGTGCCAGTAGTATCGCCCCGGGACAGGGTTCGGACCAGTACTTC.

The chain joins TRBV7-3 to TRBJ1-6; a weak D match, TRBD1 (6 bases). Germline values: CDR1 SGHTA, CDR2 FQGTGA. The CDR3 loop spans 14 amino acids. V dropped 2 bases and J dropped 7 bases, with 9 bases sitting between them. CDR3 residues: CASSLGQRNSPLHF. The CDR3 nucleotides are TGTGCCAGCAGCTTAGGACAGAGAAATTCACCCCTCCACTTT.